This T cell receptor (beta chain) was sequenced for a study of T-cell reconstitution after alpha-beta-depleted transplantation in children. Study-level points and caveats: Newly generated T cells supplied most T-cell counts and diversity one year post-transplant. In patients about two months after transplant, alpha-beta T cells reportedly arose from several hundred expanded graft clones.

CDR3 size: 11 residues. V lost 4 bases and J lost 4, with 4 bases in between. Germline values: CDR1 MDHEN, CDR2 SYDVKM. This clonotype showed up many times. The antigen remains unidentified. Researchers prepared the TCRbeta library using unique molecular identifiers, the study reports. TCRdb re-called the PCR reads through MiXCR, storing one row per CDR3 protein. The repertoire has hundreds of thousands of distinct CDR3 sequences, under 13% of them found once; the top ten carry 25% to 30%. This chain links TRBV28 with TRBJ1-2; no definite D call. This clonotype was sampled from a child under two years old with acute myeloid leukemia, due to receive a stem cell transplant. The specimen was PBMCs, collected before TCRalphabeta/CD19-depleted stem cell transplant. CDR3 amino acids: CASSYPYGYTF. The CDR3, as DNA: TGTGCCAGCAGTTATCCCTATGGCTACACCTTC.